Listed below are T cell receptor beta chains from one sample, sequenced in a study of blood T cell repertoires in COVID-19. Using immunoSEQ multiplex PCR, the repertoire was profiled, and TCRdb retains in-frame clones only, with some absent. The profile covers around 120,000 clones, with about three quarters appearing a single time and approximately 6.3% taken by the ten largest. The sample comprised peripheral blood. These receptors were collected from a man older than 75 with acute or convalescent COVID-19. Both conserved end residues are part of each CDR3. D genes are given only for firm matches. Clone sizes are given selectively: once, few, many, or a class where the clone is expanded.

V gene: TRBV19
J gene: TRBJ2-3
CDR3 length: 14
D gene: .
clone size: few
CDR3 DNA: TGTGCCAGTAGTATAACCGGGAGCACAGATACGCAGTATTTT
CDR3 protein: CASSITGSTDTQYF

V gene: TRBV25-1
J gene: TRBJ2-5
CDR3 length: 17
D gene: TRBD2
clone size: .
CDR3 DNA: TGTGCCAGCAGTTCTTCCGGACTAGCCGAAAACCAAGAGACCCAGTACTTC
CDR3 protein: CASSSSGLAENQETQYF

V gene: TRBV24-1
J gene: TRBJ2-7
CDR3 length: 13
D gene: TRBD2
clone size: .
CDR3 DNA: TGTGCCACCAGTCGGGGGGAGAGAGGCGAGCAGTACTTC
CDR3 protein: CATSRGERGEQYF

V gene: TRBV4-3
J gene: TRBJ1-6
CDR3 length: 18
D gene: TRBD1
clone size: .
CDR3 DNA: TGCGCCAGCAGCCAAGATCATGGGGGACAGGGTTATAATTCACCCCTCCACTTT
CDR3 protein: CASSQDHGGQGYNSPLHF

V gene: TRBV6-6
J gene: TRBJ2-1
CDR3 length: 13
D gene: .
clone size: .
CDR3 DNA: TGTGCCAGCAGTTACGGGTCTCCGGGTGAGCAGTTCTTC
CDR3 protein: CASSYGSPGEQFF

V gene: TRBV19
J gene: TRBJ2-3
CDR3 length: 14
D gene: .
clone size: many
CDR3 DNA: TGTGCCAGTCGTCGGGACACCTTCACAGATACGCAGTATTTT
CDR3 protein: CASRRDTFTDTQYF

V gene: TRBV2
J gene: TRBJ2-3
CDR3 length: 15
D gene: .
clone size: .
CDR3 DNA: TGTGCCAGCAGTGAAGCGCTTCGTGGGAGAAGTACGCAGTATTTT
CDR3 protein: CASSEALRGRSTQYF

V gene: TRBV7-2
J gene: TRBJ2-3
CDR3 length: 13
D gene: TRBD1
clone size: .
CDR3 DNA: TGTGCCAGCACTCCCGGGACAGGGGATACGCAGTATTTT
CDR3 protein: CASTPGTGDTQYF

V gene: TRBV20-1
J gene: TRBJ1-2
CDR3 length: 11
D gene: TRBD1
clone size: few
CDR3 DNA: TGCAGTGCTAAGACAGGGCTTGGCTACACCTTC
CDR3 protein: CSAKTGLGYTF

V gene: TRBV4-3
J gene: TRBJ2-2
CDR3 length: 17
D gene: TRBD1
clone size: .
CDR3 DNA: TGCGCCAGCAGCCAAAATCGACAGGGGGCCACCACCGGGGAGCTGTTTTTT
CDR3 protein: CASSQNRQGATTGELFF

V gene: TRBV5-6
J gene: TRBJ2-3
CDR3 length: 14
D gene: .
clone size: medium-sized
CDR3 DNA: TGTGCCAGCACCCGGACAGGAGGAGGGGATACGCAGTATTTT
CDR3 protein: CASTRTGGGDTQYF

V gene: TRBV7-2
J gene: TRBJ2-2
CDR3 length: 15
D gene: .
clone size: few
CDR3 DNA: TGTGCCAGCAGCTTAGCGGGCCTTAACACCGGGGAGCTGTTTTTT
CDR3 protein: CASSLAGLNTGELFF

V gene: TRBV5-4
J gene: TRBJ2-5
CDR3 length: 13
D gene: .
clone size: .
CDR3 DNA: TGTGCCAGCAGCTTGGCAGGGTCTGAGACCCAGTACTTC
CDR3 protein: CASSLAGSETQYF

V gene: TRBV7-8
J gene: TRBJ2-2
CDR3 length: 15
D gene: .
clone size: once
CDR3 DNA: TGTGCCAGCAGCTTATCCTACCAGGGAACCGGGGAGCTGTTTTTT
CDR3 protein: CASSLSYQGTGELFF

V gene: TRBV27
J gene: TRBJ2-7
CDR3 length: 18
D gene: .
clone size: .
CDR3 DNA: TGTGCCAGCAGTTTATCGACGTCAGGGGCTAGCGGCCTCTTTGAGCAGTACTTC
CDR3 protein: CASSLSTSGASGLFEQYF

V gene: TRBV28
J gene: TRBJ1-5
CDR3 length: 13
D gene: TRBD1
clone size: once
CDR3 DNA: TGTGCCAGCCTACAGGGGGCGGCTCAGCCCCAGCATTTT
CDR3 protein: CASLQGAAQPQHF

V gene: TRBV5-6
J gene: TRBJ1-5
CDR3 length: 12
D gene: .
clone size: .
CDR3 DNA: TGTGCCAGCAGCTTGGCGAATCAGCCCCAGCATTTT
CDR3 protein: CASSLANQPQHF

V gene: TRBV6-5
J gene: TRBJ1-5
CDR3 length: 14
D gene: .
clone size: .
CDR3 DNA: TGTGCCAGCAGTTACAGCGGGATGGGTCAGCCCCAGCATTTT
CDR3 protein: CASSYSGMGQPQHF

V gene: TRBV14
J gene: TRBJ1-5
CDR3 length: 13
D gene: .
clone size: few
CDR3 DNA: TGTGCCAGCAGCCCCCTTAGCAATCAGCCCCAGCATTTT
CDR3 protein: CASSPLSNQPQHF

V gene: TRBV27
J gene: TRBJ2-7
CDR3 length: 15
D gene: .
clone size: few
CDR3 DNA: TGTGCCAGCAGTTTTAAAGGGGTCGTGCCCTACGAGCAGTACTTC
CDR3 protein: CASSFKGVVPYEQYF

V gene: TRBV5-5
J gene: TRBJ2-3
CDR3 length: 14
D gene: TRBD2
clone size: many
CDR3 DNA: TGTGCCAGCAGCCTACGACTAGCTCCAGATACGCAGTATTTT
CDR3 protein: CASSLRLAPDTQYF

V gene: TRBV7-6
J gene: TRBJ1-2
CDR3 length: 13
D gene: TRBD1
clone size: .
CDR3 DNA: TGTGCCAGCAGCCCGGGACAGGGGAACGGCTACACCTTC
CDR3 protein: CASSPGQGNGYTF

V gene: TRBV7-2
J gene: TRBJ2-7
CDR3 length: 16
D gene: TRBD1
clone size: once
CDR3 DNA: TGTGCCAGCAGCTGGGGGACAGGCGCCATCATGGCCGAGCAGTACTTC
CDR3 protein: CASSWGTGAIMAEQYF

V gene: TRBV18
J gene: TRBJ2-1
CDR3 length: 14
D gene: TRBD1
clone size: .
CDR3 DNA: TGTGCCAGCTCACCACAGCAGGGGGACAATGAGCAGTTCTTC
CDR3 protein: CASSPQQGDNEQFF

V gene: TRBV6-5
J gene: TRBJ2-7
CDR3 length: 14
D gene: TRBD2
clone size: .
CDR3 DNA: TGTGCCAGCAGCTTACTAGCGGGAGCGAACGAGCAGTACTTC
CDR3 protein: CASSLLAGANEQYF

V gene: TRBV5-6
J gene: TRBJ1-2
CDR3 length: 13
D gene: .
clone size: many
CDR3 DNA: TGTGCCAGCAGCTTGGACGGGGACTATGGCTACACCTTC
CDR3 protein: CASSLDGDYGYTF

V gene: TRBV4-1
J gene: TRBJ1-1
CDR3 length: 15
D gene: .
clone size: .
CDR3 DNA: TGCGCCAGCAGCCAGCCGATCCATCCCGGGACTGAAGCTTTCTTT
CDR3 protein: CASSQPIHPGTEAFF

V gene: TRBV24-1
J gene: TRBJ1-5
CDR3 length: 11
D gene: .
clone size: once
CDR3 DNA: TGTGCCACCAGTGATAGGGGGTCCCAGCATTTT
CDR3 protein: CATSDRGSQHF

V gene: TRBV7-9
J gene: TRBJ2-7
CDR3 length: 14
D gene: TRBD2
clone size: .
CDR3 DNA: TGTGCCAGCAGCTTAGCCGGGACTAGAGTCGAGCAGTACTTC
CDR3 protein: CASSLAGTRVEQYF